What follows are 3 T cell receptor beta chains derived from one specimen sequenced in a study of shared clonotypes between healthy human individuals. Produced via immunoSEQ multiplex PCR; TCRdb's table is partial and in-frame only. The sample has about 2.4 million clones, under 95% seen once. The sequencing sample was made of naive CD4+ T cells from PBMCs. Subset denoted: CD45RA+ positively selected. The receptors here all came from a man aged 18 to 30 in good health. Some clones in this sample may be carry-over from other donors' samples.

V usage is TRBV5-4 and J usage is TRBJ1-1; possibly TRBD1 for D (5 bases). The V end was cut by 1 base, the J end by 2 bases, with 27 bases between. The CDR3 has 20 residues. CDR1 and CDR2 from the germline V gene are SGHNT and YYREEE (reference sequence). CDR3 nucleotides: TGTGCCAGCAGCTTGCGTTTTAACGGTCGTCCTCGACAGCTAAACACTGAAGCTTTCTTT. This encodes CASSLRFNGRPRQLNTEAFF.

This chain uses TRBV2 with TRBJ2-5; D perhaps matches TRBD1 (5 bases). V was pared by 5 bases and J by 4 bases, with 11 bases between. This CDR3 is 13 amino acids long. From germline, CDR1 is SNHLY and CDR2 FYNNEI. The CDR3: CASSSGMGETQYF. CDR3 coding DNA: TGTGCCAGCAGTTCAGGGATGGGAGAGACCCAGTACTTC.

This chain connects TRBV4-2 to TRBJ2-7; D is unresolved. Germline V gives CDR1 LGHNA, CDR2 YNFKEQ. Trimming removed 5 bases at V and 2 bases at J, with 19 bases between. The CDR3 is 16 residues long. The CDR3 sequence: CASSMPPLVVTYEQYF. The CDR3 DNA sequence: TGTGCCAGCAGCATGCCCCCTTTGGTCGTCACCTACGAGCAGTACTTC.